This T cell receptor beta chain came from a study of T cell repertoires in cytomegalovirus infection. Overall study context: Recently identified HLA-C-restricted CMV epitopes were among the peptides used. Indications of both CMV infection and matching HLA type were provided by public TCR beta signatures.

This clonotype was seen repeatedly, ten times or more. Antigen: not known. TCRdb fed the reads into MiXCR, producing one record per CDR3 protein. In the table there are about 830,000 distinct CDR3 sequences, approximately 32% of which are singletons. Trimming shortened V by 2 bases and J by 3 bases, and 15 bases separated the two germline ends. The CDR3 loop spans 16 amino acids. This chain links TRBV12-3 or TRBV12-4 with TRBJ2-3; possible D gene TRBD2, 6 bases. The starting material was cultured CD8+ T cells from PBMCs, obtained from culture after CMV antigen stimulation. The source of this sequence is a human donor in good health (CMV status not recorded). Some clones in this sample may be carry-over from other donors' samples. The CDR3 sequence: CASSLLGGESTDTQYF. The CDR3 region has the DNA TGTGCCAGCAGTTTACTCGGCGGGGAAAGTACAGATACGCAGTATTTT.